The rows below give T cell receptor beta chains drawn from one sample of a study of spatial heterogeneity in lung cancer. Each CDR3 protein gets one entry after TCRdb re-called the 5' RACE reads with MiXCR. The profile shows 35,000 to 55,000 distinct CDR3 sequences, roughly 10% of them singletons. Sequences were derived from PBMCs, sampled at follow-up. Receptors were obtained from a male donor with early-stage non-small cell lung cancer. Each CDR3 is given with its conserved first and last residue. D genes are given only for firm matches. Clone sizes are given selectively: once, few, many, or a class where the clone is expanded.

CDR3 DNA: TGTGCCAGCAGCCAAAGGGGCGCGGACTACGAGCAGTACTTC
CDR3 protein: CASSQRGADYEQYF
V gene: TRBV3-1
D gene: -
J gene: TRBJ2-7
clone size: few

CDR3 DNA: TGTGCCAGCAGCTTTACGTGGAGGGACAGAAACACTGAAGCTTTCTTT
CDR3 protein: CASSFTWRDRNTEAFF
V gene: TRBV5-6
D gene: TRBD1
J gene: TRBJ1-1
clone size: many

CDR3 DNA: TGCAGCGGGACCGGGACGGTTCAAGAGACCCAGTACTTC
CDR3 protein: CSGTGTVQETQYF
V gene: TRBV29-1
D gene: -
J gene: TRBJ2-5
clone size: many

CDR3 DNA: TGTGCCAGCAGCTCGGGACAGGGGGTTCTGGATACGCAGTATTTT
CDR3 protein: CASSSGQGVLDTQYF
V gene: TRBV7-2
D gene: TRBD1
J gene: TRBJ2-3
clone size: few

CDR3 DNA: TGTGCCAGCAGCCGGGCTTCCTACGAGCAGTACTTC
CDR3 protein: CASSRASYEQYF
V gene: TRBV3-1
D gene: -
J gene: TRBJ2-7
clone size: -

CDR3 DNA: TGCAGTGCTAGGCCCCTGGACAGGAACCAAGAGACCCAGTACTTC
CDR3 protein: CSARPLDRNQETQYF
V gene: TRBV20-1
D gene: TRBD1
J gene: TRBJ2-5
clone size: many

CDR3 DNA: TGCACCAGCAGCCAAGGACAGAGGAGCTCCTACAATGAGCAGTTCTTC
CDR3 protein: CTSSQGQRSSYNEQFF
V gene: TRBV1
D gene: -
J gene: TRBJ2-1
clone size: -

CDR3 DNA: TGTGCCAGTAGTATGATGGGTACAGGGGCCAATCAGCCCCAGCATTTT
CDR3 protein: CASSMMGTGANQPQHF
V gene: TRBV19
D gene: TRBD1
J gene: TRBJ1-5
clone size: many

CDR3 DNA: TGTGCCAGCAGCGCCATCCAAGAGACCCAGTACTTC
CDR3 protein: CASSAIQETQYF
V gene: TRBV7-2
D gene: -
J gene: TRBJ2-5
clone size: few

CDR3 DNA: TGTGCCAGCAGCCCCTACCCAGCGAACACCGGGGAGCTGTTTTTT
CDR3 protein: CASSPYPANTGELFF
V gene: TRBV7-3
D gene: -
J gene: TRBJ2-2
clone size: few

CDR3 DNA: TGCAGCGTTCGTGCCGAACCAGCCTACGAGCAGTACTTC
CDR3 protein: CSVRAEPAYEQYF
V gene: TRBV29-1
D gene: -
J gene: TRBJ2-7
clone size: many

CDR3 DNA: TGCGCCAGCAGTCAATTAAAACAGGGCCTTTACGCGAACACCGGGGAGCTGTTTTTT
CDR3 protein: CASSQLKQGLYANTGELFF
V gene: TRBV23-1
D gene: -
J gene: TRBJ2-2
clone size: -

CDR3 DNA: TGCAGCGTTGGGTCGCAGCTTGGGGATTTCTACGAGCAGTACTTC
CDR3 protein: CSVGSQLGDFYEQYF
V gene: TRBV29-1
D gene: -
J gene: TRBJ2-7
clone size: few

CDR3 DNA: TGTGCCATCAGTGAGTCAGCGGGACGTGGGAACACTGAAGCTTTCTTT
CDR3 protein: CAISESAGRGNTEAFF
V gene: TRBV10-3
D gene: -
J gene: TRBJ1-1
clone size: many

CDR3 DNA: TGCAGTGCTAGAGGGGACCGATTGGGGATGTTTTTT
CDR3 protein: CSARGDRLGMFF
V gene: TRBV20-1
D gene: -
J gene: TRBJ1-4
clone size: many

CDR3 DNA: TGTGCCACCAGTGATTCCGGAGGCACAGATACGCAGTATTTT
CDR3 protein: CATSDSGGTDTQYF
V gene: TRBV24-1
D gene: -
J gene: TRBJ2-3
clone size: many

CDR3 DNA: TGTGCCAGCAGGGTGGATACGCAGTATTTT
CDR3 protein: CASRVDTQYF
V gene: TRBV2
D gene: -
J gene: TRBJ2-3
clone size: -

CDR3 DNA: TGTGCCAGCAGTCCGCTAGCGGGAGCCGGCACAGATACGCAGTATTTT
CDR3 protein: CASSPLAGAGTDTQYF
V gene: TRBV27
D gene: TRBD2
J gene: TRBJ2-3
clone size: many

CDR3 DNA: TGTGCCTGGAGTGTACAAGGATATGGCTACACCTTC
CDR3 protein: CAWSVQGYGYTF
V gene: TRBV30
D gene: -
J gene: TRBJ1-2
clone size: many

CDR3 DNA: TGTGCCAGCAGCTCGGCTAGCGGGGCCTCCTACGAGCAGTACTTC
CDR3 protein: CASSSASGASYEQYF
V gene: TRBV5-4
D gene: TRBD2
J gene: TRBJ2-7
clone size: -

CDR3 DNA: TGTGCCACCGTTGACTCCAACACCGGGGAGCTGTTTTTT
CDR3 protein: CATVDSNTGELFF
V gene: TRBV24-1
D gene: -
J gene: TRBJ2-2
clone size: many

CDR3 DNA: TGTGCCAGCAGCTGGGTCGGAAATGGCTACACCTTC
CDR3 protein: CASSWVGNGYTF
V gene: TRBV12-3/TRBV12-4
D gene: -
J gene: TRBJ1-2
clone size: many

CDR3 DNA: TGTGCCAGCAGCTTAACGCGGGGCACTGAAGCTTTCTTT
CDR3 protein: CASSLTRGTEAFF
V gene: TRBV7-3
D gene: -
J gene: TRBJ1-1
clone size: many

CDR3 DNA: TGTGCCAGCAGCTTAACTGAGGGGCAAGAGACCCAGTACTTC
CDR3 protein: CASSLTEGQETQYF
V gene: TRBV7-8
D gene: -
J gene: TRBJ2-5
clone size: few

CDR3 DNA: TGTGCCAGCAGCGTAGTGTGGAGCACAGATACGCAGTATTTT
CDR3 protein: CASSVVWSTDTQYF
V gene: TRBV9
D gene: -
J gene: TRBJ2-3
clone size: many

CDR3 DNA: TGTGCCAGTAGTGGTATCCAGGGGTGGCAGCCCCAGCATTTT
CDR3 protein: CASSGIQGWQPQHF
V gene: TRBV19
D gene: -
J gene: TRBJ1-5
clone size: many

CDR3 DNA: TGCAGTGCCCGGGACAGCTACGAGCAGTACTTC
CDR3 protein: CSARDSYEQYF
V gene: TRBV20-1
D gene: TRBD1
J gene: TRBJ2-7
clone size: many

CDR3 DNA: TGTGCCAGCAGTCTGACTAGCGGCCAATCCTACGAGCAGTACTTC
CDR3 protein: CASSLTSGQSYEQYF
V gene: TRBV7-2
D gene: TRBD2
J gene: TRBJ2-7
clone size: many

CDR3 DNA: TGTGCCAGCACCATACCATGGGAGCCCCAGCATTTT
CDR3 protein: CASTIPWEPQHF
V gene: TRBV6-2/TRBV6-3
D gene: -
J gene: TRBJ1-5
clone size: -

CDR3 DNA: TGTGCCAGCAGCCGGGACTCGCCATACGAGCAGTACTTC
CDR3 protein: CASSRDSPYEQYF
V gene: TRBV7-2
D gene: -
J gene: TRBJ2-7
clone size: many

CDR3 DNA: TGTGCCACCAGTGATTCCCGACAGGGCACGTTCTTC
CDR3 protein: CATSDSRQGTFF
V gene: TRBV24-1
D gene: TRBD1
J gene: TRBJ2-1
clone size: many

CDR3 DNA: TGCAGCGCTTCTAGCGGTAATTACTACAATGAGCAGTTCTTC
CDR3 protein: CSASSGNYYNEQFF
V gene: TRBV29-1
D gene: TRBD2
J gene: TRBJ2-1
clone size: many

CDR3 DNA: TGTGCCATCAGTGAGTCTCGGACTAGTACCTACGAGCAGTACTTC
CDR3 protein: CAISESRTSTYEQYF
V gene: TRBV10-3
D gene: TRBD2
J gene: TRBJ2-7
clone size: few

CDR3 DNA: TGTGCCACGAACGAAGGTCGAGGGGGTTATGGCTACACCTTC
CDR3 protein: CATNEGRGGYGYTF
V gene: TRBV2
D gene: -
J gene: TRBJ1-2
clone size: many

CDR3 DNA: TGTGCCATCAGTGAGGTACAGGGGGCTGGCGGGGAGCTGTTTTTT
CDR3 protein: CAISEVQGAGGELFF
V gene: TRBV10-3
D gene: TRBD1
J gene: TRBJ2-2
clone size: many

CDR3 DNA: TGTGCCAGCAGCTTAAGGCGGGCGGGAGGACACAATGAGCAGTTCTTC
CDR3 protein: CASSLRRAGGHNEQFF
V gene: TRBV7-2
D gene: TRBD2
J gene: TRBJ2-1
clone size: -

CDR3 DNA: TGTGCCAGCAGTTTATTTAATCTGGTGTTGGGGGATTCTGCAGATACGCAGTATTTT
CDR3 protein: CASSLFNLVLGDSADTQYF
V gene: TRBV28
D gene: -
J gene: TRBJ2-3
clone size: -

CDR3 DNA: TGTGCCAGCAGCGTAACTAGCGGGAGAGAACAAGATACGCAGTATTTT
CDR3 protein: CASSVTSGREQDTQYF
V gene: TRBV7-6
D gene: TRBD2
J gene: TRBJ2-3
clone size: few

CDR3 DNA: TGTGCCAGCAGTCTATCCACAGGGGGCCATAACTATGGCTACACCTTC
CDR3 protein: CASSLSTGGHNYGYTF
V gene: TRBV27
D gene: TRBD1
J gene: TRBJ1-2
clone size: many

CDR3 DNA: TGTGCCAGCAGCTCGACAGGGAGCCCCTACAATGAGCAGTTCTTC
CDR3 protein: CASSSTGSPYNEQFF
V gene: TRBV7-2
D gene: TRBD1
J gene: TRBJ2-1
clone size: -

CDR3 DNA: TGTGCCAGCAGTTTTTCAAGGGCTAATGGCTACACCTTC
CDR3 protein: CASSFSRANGYTF
V gene: TRBV28
D gene: -
J gene: TRBJ1-2
clone size: many

CDR3 DNA: TGTGCCAGCAGCCAAGAAGGCTATCAGCCCCAGCATTTT
CDR3 protein: CASSQEGYQPQHF
V gene: TRBV12-3/TRBV12-4
D gene: -
J gene: TRBJ1-5
clone size: few

CDR3 DNA: TGTGCCAGCAGCCTACTCACTCCGCAGGGAGGCGGCTACACCTTC
CDR3 protein: CASSLLTPQGGGYTF
V gene: TRBV7-6
D gene: -
J gene: TRBJ1-2
clone size: many

CDR3 DNA: TGTGCCAGCAGCCCCCGGGGAGAGCTGTCCTACAATGAGCAGTTCTTC
CDR3 protein: CASSPRGELSYNEQFF
V gene: TRBV7-2
D gene: -
J gene: TRBJ2-1
clone size: -

CDR3 DNA: TGTGCCACCCATGAGGGACCCGAGGGCACAGATACGCAGTATTTT
CDR3 protein: CATHEGPEGTDTQYF
V gene: TRBV10-3
D gene: -
J gene: TRBJ2-3
clone size: many

CDR3 DNA: TGCGCCAGCAGCTCGACAGGAGGGAACACTGAAGCTTTCTTT
CDR3 protein: CASSSTGGNTEAFF
V gene: TRBV5-1
D gene: -
J gene: TRBJ1-1
clone size: -

CDR3 DNA: TGTGCCAGCAGCTTAAACGGGAGGGGCACCGGGGAGCTGTTTTTT
CDR3 protein: CASSLNGRGTGELFF
V gene: TRBV7-2
D gene: TRBD2
J gene: TRBJ2-2
clone size: many